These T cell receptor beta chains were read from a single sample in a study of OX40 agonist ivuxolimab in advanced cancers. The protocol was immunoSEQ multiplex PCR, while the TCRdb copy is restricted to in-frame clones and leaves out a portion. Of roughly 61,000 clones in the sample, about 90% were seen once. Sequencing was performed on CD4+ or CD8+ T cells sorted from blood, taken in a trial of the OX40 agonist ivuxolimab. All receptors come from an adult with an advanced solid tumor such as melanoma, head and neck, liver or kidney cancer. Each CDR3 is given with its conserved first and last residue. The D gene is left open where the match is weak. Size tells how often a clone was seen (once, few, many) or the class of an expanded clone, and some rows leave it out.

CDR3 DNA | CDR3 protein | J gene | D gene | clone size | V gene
TGTGCCAGCAGTCCACCGGGACAGGGTCCGAGCACTGAAGCTTTCTTT | CASSPPGQGPSTEAFF | TRBJ1-1 | TRBD1 | few | TRBV28
TGTGCCAGCAGATTGGGGGGGGGTGGCCAGCCCCAGCATTTT | CASRLGGGGQPQHF | TRBJ1-5 | - | - | TRBV28
TGTGCCAGCAGTTTATCCCAGGGGTCTAAAGCCACAGATACGCAGTATTTT | CASSLSQGSKATDTQYF | TRBJ2-3 | - | few | TRBV28
TGTGCCAGCTCACCGGGGTCTACAGGGGCTGGGGAGACCCAGTACTTC | CASSPGSTGAGETQYF | TRBJ2-5 | TRBD1 | - | TRBV18
TGTGCCAGCAGAGCTCAGGGGGATCAGCCCCAGCATTTT | CASRAQGDQPQHF | TRBJ1-5 | TRBD1 | once | TRBV2
TGTGCCAGCAGCCAAAGGGGAAACACCATATATTTT | CASSQRGNTIYF | TRBJ1-3 | - | - | TRBV7-9
TGTGCCAGCTCACCGATGACTAGCGGGGGATCCTACGAGCAGTACTTC | CASSPMTSGGSYEQYF | TRBJ2-7 | TRBD2 | - | TRBV18
TGTGCCATCAGTGAGTCGGGGCGGACAGGGGGATCCTCTGGGGCCAACGTCCTGACTTTC | CAISESGRTGGSSGANVLTF | TRBJ2-6 | TRBD1 | - | TRBV10-3
TGTGCCAGCAGCCTAAAGGGGGCTGAGACCCAGTACTTC | CASSLKGAETQYF | TRBJ2-5 | TRBD1 | - | TRBV5-4
TGTGCCAGCAGCTTAGCGCCTCAGCCCCAGCATTTT | CASSLAPQPQHF | TRBJ1-5 | - | few | TRBV7-9
TGTGCCAGCAGGTTGCCCCGGGACAGGAACTATGGCTACACCTTC | CASRLPRDRNYGYTF | TRBJ1-2 | TRBD1 | once | TRBV6-6
TGTGCCAGCAGTTTATGGGCGGGAGGGTACCAAGAGACCCAGTACTTC | CASSLWAGGYQETQYF | TRBJ2-5 | TRBD2 | - | TRBV27
TGTGCCTGGACGACAGGGCCGTATGAGCAGTTCTTC | CAWTTGPYEQFF | TRBJ2-1 | TRBD1 | - | TRBV30
TGCGCCAGCACGACAGGCAACAACGAGCAGTACTTC | CASTTGNNEQYF | TRBJ2-7 | - | - | TRBV5-1
TGTGCCATCAGTGAGTCTGGGGTTCAAGAGACCCAGTACTTC | CAISESGVQETQYF | TRBJ2-5 | - | once | TRBV10-3
TGTGCCAGTCATCGTGGGGGAGTCAACACCTTC | CASHRGGVNTF | TRBJ1-2 | - | once | TRBV19
TGTGCCAGCAGCTTAGCAGCAGGGGCTGGGGGCTACACCTTC | CASSLAAGAGGYTF | TRBJ1-2 | - | - | TRBV11-2
TGTGCCAGCAGTTACTCGATGGAGAATGAAAAACTGTTTTTT | CASSYSMENEKLFF | TRBJ1-4 | - | - | TRBV6-5
TGTGCCAGCAGTTGGGGCACTGGGGCCAACGTCCTGACTTTC | CASSWGTGANVLTF | TRBJ2-6 | - | - | TRBV27
TGTGCCAGCAGCTCCGGGGCTAACACTGAAGCTTTCTTT | CASSSGANTEAFF | TRBJ1-1 | - | - | TRBV5-6
TGTGCCTGGCGCTCCGGACAGGCCGGTTTTTACGAGCAGTACTTC | CAWRSGQAGFYEQYF | TRBJ2-7 | TRBD1 | - | TRBV30
TGTGCCAGCAGCAACACCGGCTCATTAAATACGCAGTATTTT | CASSNTGSLNTQYF | TRBJ2-3 | - | - | TRBV7-9
TGTGCCAGCAGCCCGGGGACAGGGGCCTACAATGAGCAGTTCTTC | CASSPGTGAYNEQFF | TRBJ2-1 | TRBD1 | - | TRBV7-8
TGCGCCAGCAAGGGGCGGAGCACAGATACGCAGTATTTT | CASKGRSTDTQYF | TRBJ2-3 | - | - | TRBV10-2
TGTGCCAGCCGATCGACGGAGAACACTGAAGCTTTCTTT | CASRSTENTEAFF | TRBJ1-1 | - | few | TRBV7-9
TGCGCCAGCAGTGGAGGCGGGAGGGCCGACGAGCAGTACTTC | CASSGGGRADEQYF | TRBJ2-7 | TRBD2 | - | TRBV10-1
TGTGCTAGTGGCCCCCCCGGACTCATCGGTCCCCTTAACTATGGCTACACCTTC | CASGPPGLIGPLNYGYTF | TRBJ1-2 | - | - | TRBV12-5
TGTGCCAGTAGTCGCGGCACGCCTCAACTCTCACAGGGTTCGAAGTATTCGGTTGAAAAACTGTTTTTT | CASSRGTPQLSQGSKYSVEKLFF | TRBJ1-4 | - | once | TRBV19
TGCGCCAGCAGTCAGGTAGCGAATTACAATGAGCAGTTCTTC | CASSQVANYNEQFF | TRBJ2-1 | - | - | TRBV4-3
TGTGCCAGCAGCTTGGGGACAGGGGGTTGGGATACGCAGTATTTT | CASSLGTGGWDTQYF | TRBJ2-3 | TRBD1 | - | TRBV5-6
TGTGCCAGCAGCTTAAGGTCGGGAGGGCTTAGCTACGAGCAGTACTTC | CASSLRSGGLSYEQYF | TRBJ2-7 | TRBD2 | few | TRBV7-8
TGTGCCAGCAGCCTCGGGACTAGCGGGAGTAAGTTCTTC | CASSLGTSGSKFF | TRBJ2-1 | TRBD2 | - | TRBV7-9
TGTGCCTCTGGGACAACGCTTAATCAGCCCCAGCATTTT | CASGTTLNQPQHF | TRBJ1-5 | - | - | TRBV30
TGTGCCAGCAGCTTAAATGCGGGAGTCACCGGGGAGCTGTTTTTT | CASSLNAGVTGELFF | TRBJ2-2 | TRBD2 | - | TRBV7-3
TGTGCCAGTAGGGAGACTAGCGTATACGAGCAGTACTTC | CASRETSVYEQYF | TRBJ2-7 | TRBD2 | - | TRBV19
TGTGCCAGCAGCGACGGTCGGGATCGGAATTCACCCCTCCACTTT | CASSDGRDRNSPLHF | TRBJ1-6 | - | - | TRBV5-4
TGTGCCAGCAGCCGGGCCGCTAGCGATGTCAATGAGCAGTTCTTC | CASSRAASDVNEQFF | TRBJ2-1 | - | - | TRBV5-5
TGTGCCAGCAGCTTACAGGGGCTCTACAATGAGCAGTTCTTC | CASSLQGLYNEQFF | TRBJ2-1 | - | - | TRBV7-6
TGTGCCAGTGGTGTATTATTTTTCGCCAAAAACATTCAGTACTTC | CASGVLFFAKNIQYF | TRBJ2-4 | - | - | TRBV21-1
TGTGCCAGCAGCCAGACATCGTTGAGTGAAGCTTTCTTT | CASSQTSLSEAFF | TRBJ1-1 | - | - | TRBV6-4
TGTGCCAGCAGCTTTGATCCCGGGGCTAGCGGAACCTACGAGCAGTACTTC | CASSFDPGASGTYEQYF | TRBJ2-7 | TRBD2 | - | TRBV7-9
TGTGCCAGCCAGGGAGGGGGCGATATTCAGCCCCAGCATTTT | CASQGGGDIQPQHF | TRBJ1-5 | TRBD1 | - | TRBV6-1
TGTGCCAGCAGCTTTCAGGGGGAAATGTACACTGAAGCTTTCTTT | CASSFQGEMYTEAFF | TRBJ1-1 | TRBD1 | - | TRBV11-2
TGTGCCTGGAGTGTTCAACGGAATCAGCCCCAGCATTTT | CAWSVQRNQPQHF | TRBJ1-5 | - | medium-sized | TRBV30
TGTGCCAGCAGTTTCCGCAATGAGCAGTTCTTC | CASSFRNEQFF | TRBJ2-1 | - | - | TRBV27
TGTGCCAGTAGTCCCTGGGGGGGGACCGGGGAGCTGTTTTTT | CASSPWGGTGELFF | TRBJ2-2 | TRBD2 | - | TRBV19
TGTGCCAGCAGCTTAAAGGGACTAGCGGGAACTGAGACCCAGTACTTC | CASSLKGLAGTETQYF | TRBJ2-5 | TRBD2 | - | TRBV13
TGTGCCAGCAGTTCCACTCACTTTGTGGGCGGGGCCCAGTACTTC | CASSSTHFVGGAQYF | TRBJ2-5 | - | - | TRBV6-5
TGTGCCTGGCATGGGACCTCGCTACGGAATGAGCAGTTCTTC | CAWHGTSLRNEQFF | TRBJ2-1 | - | - | TRBV30
TGCAGTGCCCCCGGGGCGCAGACCCAGTACTTC | CSAPGAQTQYF | TRBJ2-5 | - | - | TRBV20-1
TGTGCCAGCAGTGGCTTCGGCAGGGAGGACACAGATACGCAGTATTTT | CASSGFGREDTDTQYF | TRBJ2-3 | - | - | TRBV2
TGTGCCAGTAGTATAGCCGGGGTTGGCAAAAACATTCAGTACTTC | CASSIAGVGKNIQYF | TRBJ2-4 | - | - | TRBV19
TGTGCCAGCAGTGAAGTCTGGTCGGGGGGCGAGACCCAGTACTTC | CASSEVWSGGETQYF | TRBJ2-5 | - | - | TRBV6-1